Each of the 17 T cell receptor beta chains below was sequenced from the same sample in a study of T-cell memory formation after mild COVID-19. Each CDR3 protein gets one entry after TCRdb re-called the 5' RACE reads with MiXCR. The table has roughly 180,000 distinct CDR3 sequences, less than 20% seen once. Source material: PBMCs or a T cell subset sorted from them (not recorded which). Source of these receptors: a man younger than 35 who had mild COVID-19 (a few samples of this study predate the infection). Cell type and time point are not known.

The chain recombines TRBV15 with TRBJ2-5; 9 nucleotides match TRBD1. V trimming: 5 bases; J trimming: 5 bases; junction bases outside the gene matches: 6. The CDR3 has 14 residues. Germline CDR1 LNHNV, CDR2 YYDKDF (reference sequence). CDR3 bases: TGTGCCACCAGCGAGGACAGGGGTTTGGAGACCCAGTACTTC. Protein sequence: CATSEDRGLETQYF.

V usage is TRBV5-1 and J usage is TRBJ2-3, with D perhaps TRBD1 or TRBD2 (5 bases each). Trimming cost V 3 bases and J 3 bases, with 11 bases left between them. CDR3 length equals 14 residues. Germline CDR1 and CDR2: SGHRS and YFSETQ. The CDR3 DNA follows: TGCGCCAGCAGCTGGGGGAAGGGAACAGATACGCAGTATTTT. This translates into CASSWGKGTDTQYF.

This clonotype was observed a few times. The chain couples TRBV5-6 to TRBJ2-4; 8 nucleotides align to TRBD2. The germline gives CDR1 SGHDT, CDR2 YYEEEE. CDR3 length: 19 residues. J lost 1 base, V lost 4 bases, and 16 bases had no gene match. For the CDR3, the DNA is TGTGCCAGCAGCCCCCCCCCAGCGGGGGCCCCAAGGGCCAAAAACATTCAGTACTTC. This sequence encodes CASSPPPAGAPRAKNIQYF.

The V and J genes are TRBV7-2 and TRBJ1-1, with D uncertain. The CDR3 is made up of 13 amino acids. CDR1 and CDR2 from the germline V gene are SGHTA and FQGNSA. The V and J ends lost 7 bases and 2 bases respectively, with 11 bases between them. The CDR3 loop is CASNLDTNTEAFF. CDR3 nucleotide sequence: TGTGCCAGCAACCTCGACACCAACACTGAAGCTTTCTTT.

CDR3 DNA: TGTGCCAGCAGCGCCGGGGGGGAAAAGGCTGAAGCTTTCTTT. Protein product: CASSAGGEKAEAFF. The V gene is TRBV9, the J gene TRBJ1-1, with a tentative D call TRBD1 (5 bases). This CDR3 has 14 residues. Germline lookup yields CDR1 SGDLS and CDR2 YYNGEE. V lost 3 bases and J 6 bases, leaving 15 bases between the germline ends. Using reference TRBV9 and TRBJ1-1 for the parts outside the CDR3, the full variable domain is DSGVTQTPKHLITATGQRVTLRCSPRSGDLSVYWYQQSLDQGLQFLIQYYNGEERAKGNILERFSAQQFPDLHSELNLSSLELGDSALYFCASSAGGEKAEAFFGQGTRLTVV.

The chain has TRBV20-1 and TRBJ2-5; D tentatively fits TRBD1 or TRBD2 (5 bases each). The germline V and J ends were trimmed by 6 bases and 1 base, with 12 bases remaining between them. Germline CDR1 reads DFQATT; CDR2 reads SNEGSKA (reference sequence). The CDR3 has 13 residues. The CDR3 nucleotides are TGCAGTGCGGCACGAGGGACCCAAGAGACCCAGTACTTC. Residues: CSAARGTQETQYF.

The V call is TRBV7-2, the J call TRBJ2-1; maybe TRBD2 (5 bases). This CDR3 comprises 18 residues. V dropped 2 bases and J dropped 8 bases, with 25 bases sitting between them. Germline V gene data show CDR1 as SGHTA and CDR2 as FQGNSA. CDR3: CASSLPWRAGSRSYEQFF. The CDR3 DNA reads TGTGCCAGCAGCTTACCCTGGCGCGCGGGTTCCCGGAGCTATGAGCAGTTCTTC.

This rearrangement joins TRBV4-3 to TRBJ2-2, with D maybe TRBD1 (5 bases). V was trimmed by 0 bases and J by 6 bases, leaving 14 bases between them. The CDR3 loop spans 16 amino acids. CDR1 and CDR2 (germline): LGHNA, YSLEER. This CDR3 is CASSQDGAGVPGELFF. The CDR3 nucleotides are TGCGCCAGCAGCCAAGATGGGGCCGGAGTTCCCGGGGAGCTGTTTTTT.

In its sample, this clonotype was seen a few times. The rearrangement uses TRBV20-1 and TRBJ2-5; D gene unclear. Germline V gene data show CDR1 as DFQATT and CDR2 as SNEGSKA (reference sequence). The CDR3 consists of 12 residues. V gave up 5 bases and J gave up 4 bases, with 11 bases separating them. CDR3 nucleotides: TGCAGTGCTCGGTCGGGTGGAGAGACCCAGTACTTC. Protein: CSARSGGETQYF.

The chain links TRBV7-3 to TRBJ1-1, with D perhaps matching TRBD1 (5 bases). CDR3 length: 13 amino acids. Germline loops: CDR1 SGHTA, CDR2 FQGTGA. V lost 0 bases and J lost 5, with 7 bases in between. The CDR3, as DNA: TGTGCCAGCAGCTTAACGGAGGGGACTGAAGCTTTCTTT. Amino acids: CASSLTEGTEAFF.

The genes are TRBV18 and TRBJ2-7; no clear D gene. CDR3 length: 16 amino acids. The germline CDR1 and CDR2 sequences are KGHSH and LQKENI. The V end was cut by 0 bases, the J end by 5 bases, with 17 bases between. CDR3 in amino acids: CASSPPITALTDEQYF. The CDR3 bases are TGTGCCAGCTCACCACCGATTACGGCTCTAACGGACGAGCAGTACTTC.

The rearrangement links TRBV5-1 to TRBJ2-4; unclear D gene. V lost 0 bases and J lost 2, with 9 bases in between. CDR3 length: 15 residues. Germline lookup yields CDR1 SGHRS and CDR2 YFSETQ. CDR3 loop: CASSLGGSTKNIQYF. The CDR3 bases are TGCGCCAGCAGCTTGGGGGGTTCGACCAAAAACATTCAGTACTTC.

This clonotype was seen more than once but under ten times. V and J are TRBV5-1 and TRBJ2-7, with 9 bases that match TRBD1. This CDR3 comprises 13 residues. J was trimmed by 6 bases and V by 3 bases; bases with no gene match: 4. The germline gives CDR1 SGHRS, CDR2 YFSETQ. The CDR3 reads CASSSGTGPEQYF. The CDR3 nucleotides are TGCGCCAGCAGCTCCGGGACAGGGCCCGAGCAGTACTTC.

Only a few counts were recorded for this clonotype. The CDR3 DNA reads TGTGCCAGCAGCAACGGGGAGCACTATGGCTACACCTTC. It codes for CASSNGEHYGYTF. The chain employs TRBV6-5 and TRBJ1-2, with D uncertain. Between the trimmed V and J ends, which lost 6 bases and 3 bases, there was a span of 11 bases. The germline gives CDR1 MNHEY, CDR2 SVGAGI. The CDR3 covers 13 residues.

The table lists this clonotype with a few counts. The J gene is TRBJ1-1, the V gene TRBV6-5; perhaps TRBD1 as D (6 bases). The CDR3 runs 12 residues. Germline CDR1 reads MNHEY; CDR2 reads SVGAGI. V lost 8 bases, J lost 6 bases, and 13 bases lay in between. The CDR3, as DNA: TGTGCCAGCGCGAGGGGGGAGGCTGAAGCTTTCTTT. Translating gives CASARGEAEAFF.

This clonotype was detected ten times or more. The gene calls are TRBV20-1 and TRBJ1-1; D gene uncertain. V dropped 0 bases and J dropped 0 bases, with 8 bases sitting between them. Germline V lookup: CDR1 DFQATT, CDR2 SNEGSKA (reference sequence). The CDR3 totals 14 residues. CDR3 protein: CSAREPGLNTEAFF. The CDR3 DNA sequence: TGCAGTGCTAGAGAGCCCGGTTTGAACACTGAAGCTTTCTTT.

There are a few counts of this clonotype. CDR3 sequence reads: CASSRRGGLNTGELFF. CDR3 in DNA: TGTGCCAGCAGTAGGCGGGGGGGCTTAAACACCGGGGAGCTGTTTTTT. The V and J genes are TRBV12-3 or TRBV12-4 and TRBJ2-2; TRBD2 matches at 9 bases. V dropped 5 bases and J dropped 2; count of bases not matched to a gene: 6. The length of the CDR3 is 16 residues.